The present entry profiles one T cell receptor (beta chain) with its context. Its target is unknown. The entry originates in a study of STAT5B mutations in CD4+ large granular lymphocyte leukemia. CDR3 length: 14 amino acids. The germline V gene encodes CDR1 SGHNT and CDR2 YYREEE (reference sequence). V was clipped by 2 bases and J by 8 bases, with 16 bases between them. Study-wide points: Top patient clones used TRBV06 genes more often: 8/27 versus 2/35 in controls. Main leukemic clonotypes were patient-specific, but 20% to 25% appeared at low frequency elsewhere. Without HLA matching, higher CD4+ than CD8+ T-LGLL clonality could reflect small sample size.

In the authors' workflow: Productive clonotypes were detectable down to 2.59 x 10-5 frequency. Profiled with immunoSEQ multiplex PCR; TCRdb holds only in-frame clones, not every one. The V and J calls and the clone size are those of that table, but D and trimming were determined from the DNA. The sample shows approximately 40,000 clones, 75% to 85% of them seen only once. This clonotype was sampled from a human donor in good health. This chain uses TRBV5-4 with TRBJ1-2, with D perhaps matching TRBD1 (6 bases). Input material: CD4+ T cells from blood buffy coats. The CDR3 DNA follows: TGTGCCAGCAGCTTTACCGGGACAATGGGGGGCTACACCTTC. This sequence encodes CASSFTGTMGGYTF.